Given below is one TCR beta chain in context. These data come from a study of T cells after yellow fever vaccination. One entry per CDR3 protein, called by TCRdb with MiXCR from the 5' RACE reads. The sample carries around 300,000 distinct CDR3 sequences, 10% to 15% recorded once. The V gene's germline CDR1 is SGHNT and CDR2 YENEEA. The junction had 14 bases not matched to a gene; V was cut back by 6 bases and J by 7 bases. The CDR3 consists of 16 residues. The chain uses TRBV11-3 and TRBJ2-3, with 9 nucleotides matching TRBD2. The origin of this receptor is a man aged 30 to 39 who received the YFV17D yellow fever vaccine. The specimen was CD4+ T cells sorted from PBMCs, collected 45 days after the yellow fever booster vaccination. The CDR3 region is CASSHRGTSLTNTQYF. CDR3 nucleotide sequence: TGTGCCAGCAGTCATCGTGGGACTAGCCTCACGAATACGCAGTATTTT.